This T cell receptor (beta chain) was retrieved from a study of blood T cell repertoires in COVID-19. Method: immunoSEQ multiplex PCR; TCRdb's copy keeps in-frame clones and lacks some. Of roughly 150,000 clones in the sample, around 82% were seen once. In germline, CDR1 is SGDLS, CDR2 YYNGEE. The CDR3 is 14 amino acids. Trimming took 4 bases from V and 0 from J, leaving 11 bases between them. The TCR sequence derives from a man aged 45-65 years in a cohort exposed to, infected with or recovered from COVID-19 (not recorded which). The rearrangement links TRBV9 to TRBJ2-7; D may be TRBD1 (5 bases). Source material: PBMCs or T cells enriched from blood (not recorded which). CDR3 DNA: TGTGCCAGCAGCCCTCAGGGCGGCTCCTACGAGCAGTACTTC. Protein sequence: CASSPQGGSYEQYF.